This T cell receptor beta chain is drawn from a study of early T cells in non-severe SARS-CoV-2 infection (dated by TCRdb to the early 2020s). Background for the entire study: TCR sequencing used bulk RNA from unsorted whole blood, so alpha and beta chains could not be paired. Overall study results and their limits: VDJdb matching was skewed toward anti-spike CD8 responses and likely underestimated virus-specific expansions, missing private and CD4 specificities.

Libraries were constructed by 5' RACE. The data were produced on a NextSeq 500. To correct for sequencing error and PCR bias, the TCR library protocol tagged individual cDNA molecules with unique molecular identifiers. Sequencing covered both TCR alpha and beta chains, and within each sample the abundances of alpha and beta sequences were tightly co-correlated. In the source study's methods: Decombinator V4 was used to perform V gene, J gene and CDR3 annotation of TCR sequences. TCRs were defined as expanded if a significant change between any two time points was detected under a Poisson model with p below 0.0001. TCR abundances were normalised to the total number of TCRs sequenced per sample and expressed as counts per million. TRAV1-2 paired with TRAJ12, TRAJ20 or TRAJ33 defined MAIT TCRs, while TRAV10 paired with TRAJ18 defined iNKT TCRs. VDJdb, accessed 1 November 2021, was searched for CMV, EBV and SARS-CoV-2 annotated TCRs, with TCRs annotated for multiple antigens excluded. TCRdb's own reprocessing of the public reads used fastp at Q25 and MiXCR and kept productive beta chains. Here each entry gathers all rows of one CDR3 protein and keeps the most common genes and DNA. These V and J calls derive from TCRdb rather than the authors' analysis. This sample is represented by about 60,000 distinct CDR3 sequences; 8.5% to 10% of them were singletons. Clones ranked in the top ten supply around 17% of the sample.

Set within a cohort of healthcare workers in London, UK, this nested case-control study involved weekly PCR testing of nasopharyngeal swabs along with blood sampling. Healthcare workers were recruited between 23 and 31 March 2020, during the week of the UK lockdown, and were followed weekly for up to about 15 weeks. The CDR3 numbers 17 residues from cysteine through phenylalanine. The read is trimmed to its CDR3 DNA, 51 bases read in frame from base 1. As encoded in the germline V gene, CDR1 is LGHNA while CDR2 is YSLEER. On this clonotype itself: Its antigen specificity is not known. Compared with germline, one end of the junction differs, possibly owing to a read error.

The chain employs TRBV4-3 and TRBJ2-7, with the D gene call left open. The clonotype comes from an adult who was a healthcare worker with PCR-confirmed SARS-CoV-2 infection or an uninfected control (not recorded which). The material sequenced was whole blood. The base sequence is TGCGCCAGCAGCCAAGATAGACGGATCTTGGGCGCCTACGAGCAGCACTTC. Translated, it reads CASSQDRRILGAYEQHF.